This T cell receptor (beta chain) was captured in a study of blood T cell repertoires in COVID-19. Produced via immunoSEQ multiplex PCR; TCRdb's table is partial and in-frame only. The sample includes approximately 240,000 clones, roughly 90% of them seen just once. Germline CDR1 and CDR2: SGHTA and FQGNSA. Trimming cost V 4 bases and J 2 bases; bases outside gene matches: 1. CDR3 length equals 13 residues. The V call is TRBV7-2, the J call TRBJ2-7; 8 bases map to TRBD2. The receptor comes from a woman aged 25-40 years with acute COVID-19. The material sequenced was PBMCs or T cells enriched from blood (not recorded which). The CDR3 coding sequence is TGTGCCAGCAGCTACGGGGGGGCCTACGAGCAGTACTTC. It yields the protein CASSYGGAYEQYF. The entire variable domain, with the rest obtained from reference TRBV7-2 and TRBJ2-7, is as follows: GAGVSQSPSNKVTEKGKDVELRCDPISGHTALYWYRQSLGQGLEFLIYFQGNSAPDKSGLPSDRFSAERTGGSVSTLTIQRTQQEDSAVYLCASSYGGAYEQYFGPGTRLTVT.